These T cell receptor beta chains were read from a single sample in a study of identifying expanded T cells in peripheral blood. This table comes from immunoSEQ multiplex PCR, and its TCRdb copy is limited to in-frame clones, with some not included. The repertoire has approximately 91,000 clones, 70% to 90% of them found once; the top ten carry around 3.6%. The material sequenced was blood. The receptor set was obtained from a person between 18 and 70 years old in good health. CDR3s leave out the opening cysteine and the closing phenylalanine or tryptophan.

CDR3 protein: ASRPDRGGYYGYT
V gene: TRBV19

CDR3 protein: ASSLNSNQPQH
V gene: TRBV5-4

CDR3 protein: AWSVTKAGGLNEQF
V gene: TRBV30

CDR3 protein: ASSRSDGNTEAF
V gene: TRBV28

CDR3 protein: ASSLTRPSGGRTGELF
V gene: TRBV7-3

CDR3 protein: ASSYSGGMNTEAF
V gene: TRBV27

CDR3 protein: ASLAGGQETQY
V gene: TRBV30

CDR3 protein: AWSANGIKLF
V gene: TRBV30

CDR3 protein: ASSHQTGENGYT
V gene: TRBV28

CDR3 protein: ASSGSGRAWREQY
V gene: TRBV6-4

CDR3 protein: SVAGTPDQETQY
V gene: TRBV29-1

CDR3 protein: ASSLGTGYTDTQY
V gene: TRBV7-3

CDR3 protein: ASSLAATNEKLF
V gene: TRBV28

CDR3 protein: ASSMPGRGETQY
V gene: TRBV5-1

CDR3 protein: ASSVEGVSGNTIY
V gene: TRBV9

CDR3 protein: SSTLGGLTDTQY
V gene: TRBV29-1

CDR3 protein: ASSVGNSNQPQH
V gene: TRBV19

CDR3 protein: ASSRTLQETQY
V gene: TRBV7-2

CDR3 protein: AWSAGGSGKSGYT
V gene: TRBV30

CDR3 protein: ASSQGTSNQPQH
V gene: TRBV4-2

CDR3 protein: ASSQAVAGGLSGELF
V gene: TRBV4-3

CDR3 protein: ASSIDSTGRLEQY
V gene: TRBV19

CDR3 protein: ASSYSKVATEAF
V gene: TRBV6-5

CDR3 protein: ASSIYRGIKVNEQF
V gene: TRBV19

CDR3 protein: ASSLVWGAAQPQH
V gene: TRBV7-2

CDR3 protein: ASSEGAGSYEQY
V gene: TRBV25-1

CDR3 protein: ASSGQENYGYT
V gene: TRBV6-1